The present T cell receptor beta chain was sequenced within a study of blood T cell repertoires in COVID-19. Background on the study: COVID-19 samples collected from the United States, Italy and Spain covered acute and convalescent phases.

As originally analysed: Scientists estimated how many nucleated cells there were by amplifying reference gene primers. The assay was immunoSEQ multiplex PCR, and TCRdb's table has in-frame clones only and misses some. The DNA was the basis for D and trimming; V, J and clone size are from that table. The table has approximately 200,000 clones, 82% seen once. This clone was observed a handful of times. Cohort assignment relied on participant-reported clinical history. Sequencing was done on a sample of PBMCs or T cells enriched from blood (not recorded which). The sequence came from a middle-aged man who had recovered from COVID-19.

This CDR3 is CASSQAGGRVKDGYTF. The CDR3 nucleotides read TGCGCCAGCAGCCAAGCGGGAGGCAGGGTCAAGGATGGCTACACCTTC. This chain joins TRBV4-3 and TRBJ1-2; D perhaps matches TRBD1 (5 bases). This CDR3 comprises 16 residues. V was cut by 1 base and J by 6 bases, with 18 bases left in between. Germline-derived CDR1 and CDR2 are LGHNA and YSLEER.